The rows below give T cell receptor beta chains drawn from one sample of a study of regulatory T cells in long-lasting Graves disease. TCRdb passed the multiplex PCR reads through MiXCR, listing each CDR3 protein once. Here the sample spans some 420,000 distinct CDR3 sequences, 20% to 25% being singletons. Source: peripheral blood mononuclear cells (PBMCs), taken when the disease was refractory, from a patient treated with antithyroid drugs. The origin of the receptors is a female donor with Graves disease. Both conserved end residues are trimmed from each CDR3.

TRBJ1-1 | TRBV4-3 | ASSQDPGDTEAF
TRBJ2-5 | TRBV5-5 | ASSLAGGIEIQY
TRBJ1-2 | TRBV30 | AWRRVSNPYGYT
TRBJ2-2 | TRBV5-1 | ASSLMGIPNTGELF
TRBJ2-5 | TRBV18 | ASSRFEYQETQY
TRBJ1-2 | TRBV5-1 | ASSPDADGYGYT
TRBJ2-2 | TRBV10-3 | AIRSTGDTGELF
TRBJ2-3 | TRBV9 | ASSVGQTTDTQY
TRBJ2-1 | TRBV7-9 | ASSLAGGIGWDEQF
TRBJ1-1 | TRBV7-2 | ASSTQGPLNTEAF
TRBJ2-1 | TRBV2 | ASRGTSGAYEQF
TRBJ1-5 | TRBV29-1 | SVVLTGTGALNNQPQH
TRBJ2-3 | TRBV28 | ASSGRDYTDTQY
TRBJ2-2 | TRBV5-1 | ASSLAGGLGSATGELF